A single sample gave rise to the 8 T cell receptor beta chains below, sequenced in a study of T cell responses to AZD1222 COVID-19 vaccine. Data came from immunoSEQ multiplex PCR; TCRdb stores just in-frame clones and leaves some out. Of 100,000 or so clones listed, approximately 84% were seen once; the top ten hold approximately 17%. Sequencing was performed on peripheral blood, taken on day 0 of AZD1222 vaccination. The origin of the receptors is an adult in good health.

The rearrangement joins TRBV7-3 to TRBJ1-2; 8 bases are shared with TRBD1. Germline V lookup: CDR1 SGHTA, CDR2 FQGTGA. This CDR3 is built from 12 residues. With 3 bases clipped from V and 8 bases from J, the junction kept 2 bases outside the gene matches. CDR3 residues: CASSLDRVGYTF. Here the CDR3 DNA reads TGTGCCAGCAGCTTGGACAGGGTCGGCTACACCTTC. The full variable domain, its missing parts supplied by reference TRBV7-3 and TRBJ1-2, is GAGVSQTPSNKVTEKGKYVELRCDPISGHTALYWYRQSLGQGPEFLIYFQGTGAADDSGLPNDRFFAVRPEGSVSTLKIQRTERGDSAVYLCASSLDRVGYTFGSGTRLTVV.

The chain has TRBV18 and TRBJ1-2, with 11 positions matching TRBD1. The V gene end was trimmed by 6 bases and the J gene end by 6 bases; junction bases not matched to a gene: 15. Germline V gene sequence: CDR1 KGHSH, CDR2 LQKENI. The CDR3 is 17 residues long. DNA of the CDR3: TGTGCCAGCTCCGCCGGACAGGGGGCGCGGGGAAAGAATGGCTACACCTTC. Translation gives CASSAGQGARGKNGYTF.

The gene calls are TRBV2 and TRBJ1-1, with a weak D call TRBD1 (5 bases). V dropped 5 bases and J dropped 2 bases, with 9 bases sitting between them. This CDR3 is 13 amino acids long. In germline, CDR1 is SNHLY, CDR2 FYNNEI. The CDR3 bases are TGTGCCAGCAGTAAGGGGCCAAACACTGAAGCTTTCTTT. Its protein is CASSKGPNTEAFF.

This chain uses TRBV7-2 with TRBJ2-1; D may match TRBD1 or TRBD2 (5 bases each). The germline CDR1 and CDR2 sequences are SGHTA and FQGNSA. The CDR3 is 14 residues long. Trimming took 1 base from V and 7 from J, leaving 11 bases between them. CDR3 in DNA: TGTGCCAGCAGCTTAGAGGCAGGGACGAATGAGCAGTTCTTC. It specifies CASSLEAGTNEQFF.

The rearrangement joins TRBV18 to TRBJ1-2; TRBD1 matches 7 bases. CDR3 length: 15 residues. The trim removed 3 bases at V and 4 bases at J, leaving 8 bases unmatched. CDR1 KGHSH and CDR2 LQKENI come from the germline V gene. The CDR3 loop reads CASSPEPGQIYGYTF. The DNA for the CDR3 is TGTGCCAGCTCACCGGAACCGGGACAGATCTATGGCTACACCTTC. Based on the CDR3 plus reference TRBV18 and TRBJ1-2, the full variable domain is NAGVMQNPRHLVRRRGQEARLRCSPMKGHSHVYWYRQLPEEGLKFMVYLQKENIIDESGMPKERFSAEFPKEGPSILRIQQVVRGDSAAYFCASSPEPGQIYGYTFGSGTRLTVV.

The genes are TRBV7-8 and TRBJ1-4, with 9 bases that match TRBD1. The CDR3 is made up of 15 amino acids. In germline, CDR1 is SGHVS, CDR2 FQNEAQ. V was pared by 9 bases and J by 7 bases, with 12 bases of the junction left unmatched. The CDR3, as DNA: TGTGCCAGTAGCGGAACAGGGGGCGAAAGTGAAAAACTGTTTTTT. This encodes CASSGTGGESEKLFF.

This clone was seen just once. V usage is TRBV5-1 and J usage is TRBJ1-1, with TRBD1 matching 7 bases. The CDR3 has 11 residues. Germline V CDR1 and CDR2: SGHRS, YFSETQ. V lost 4 bases, J lost 7 bases, and 1 base stayed unmatched. The CDR3 region has the DNA TGCGCCAGCAGCGGGGACAGTGAAGCTTTCTTT. It translates to CASSGDSEAFF.

V and J are TRBV5-4 and TRBJ1-4; maybe TRBD1 (5 bases). The CDR3 length is 16 residues. The ends were cut back, 4 bases at V and 8 bases at J, with 21 bases in the middle. CDR1 is SGHNT and CDR2 is YYREEE in the germline V gene (reference sequence). DNA for the CDR3: TGTGCCAGCAGCCATAAGGTCCCACTGGGGCGAGAAAAACTGTTTTTT. Its translation: CASSHKVPLGREKLFF.